The rows below give T cell receptor beta chains drawn from one sample of a study of Ad26.COV2.S vaccination and SARS-CoV-2 variants. The repertoire was sequenced with immunoSEQ multiplex PCR; TCRdb's copy has only in-frame clones and lacks some. Of roughly 500,000 clones in the sample, 75% to 90% were seen once. Sequencing was performed on peripheral blood, taken in a trial of Ad26.COV2.S vaccine versus placebo. All receptors come from a person between 18 and 65 years old who received the Ad26.COV2.S COVID-19 vaccine or a placebo. Each CDR3 is given with its conserved first and last residue.

V: TRBV5-1
J: TRBJ2-1
CDR3: CASSLSVYNEQFF

V: TRBV4-1
J: TRBJ2-3
CDR3: CASSQEGRGDTQYF

V: TRBV5-1
J: TRBJ1-2
CDR3: CASSLTGGSYGYTF

V: TRBV4-3
J: TRBJ1-1
CDR3: CASLSRRQDGSTEAFF

V: TRBV24-1
J: TRBJ2-1
CDR3: CATSDSAATSGHTMMQFF

V: TRBV18
J: TRBJ2-2
CDR3: CASSPNRGIGELFF

V: TRBV5-1
J: TRBJ1-2
CDR3: CASSFLPGESGYTF

V: TRBV5-1
J: TRBJ2-3
CDR3: CASSTSGGNTQYF

V: TRBV6-6
J: TRBJ2-2
CDR3: CASEGRRWLFF

V: TRBV5-1
J: TRBJ2-3
CDR3: CASSADRNTDTQYF

V: TRBV7-9
J: TRBJ1-5
CDR3: CASSLEGAGGPQHF

V: TRBV5-4
J: TRBJ2-3
CDR3: CASSLLGLDTDTQYF

V: TRBV7-3
J: TRBJ2-3
CDR3: CASSRESGDGTDTQYF

V: TRBV10-3
J: TRBJ1-5
CDR3: CAISSRDGRAGDSNQPQHF

V: TRBV18
J: TRBJ2-7
CDR3: CASSRQGTTYEQYF

V: TRBV18
J: TRBJ1-5
CDR3: CASSQVLGEGNQPQHF

V: TRBV5-1
J: TRBJ2-2
CDR3: CASSSRGHTGELFF

V: TRBV15
J: TRBJ2-3
CDR3: CATSRDSPGPQYF

V: TRBV3-1/TRBV3-2
J: TRBJ2-7
CDR3: CASSQVGTEPRGEQYF

V: TRBV5-1
J: TRBJ2-7
CDR3: CASRTSGGSYEQYF

V: TRBV5-5
J: TRBJ1-2
CDR3: CASSSIRDRGRYTF

V: TRBV2
J: TRBJ2-7
CDR3: CASSEYNEQYF

V: TRBV28
J: TRBJ2-3
CDR3: CASSRLGTDTQYF

V: TRBV21-1
J: TRBJ2-1
CDR3: CASSKAPGYPPHEQFF

V: TRBV9
J: TRBJ1-3
CDR3: CASSVQMQGSGNTIYF

V: TRBV6-6
J: TRBJ1-1
CDR3: CASTPGQRGSTEAFF

V: TRBV28
J: TRBJ1-2
CDR3: CASSFNWVGYTF

V: TRBV20-1
J: TRBJ2-5
CDR3: CSVNAGETQYF

V: TRBV12-5
J: TRBJ2-2
CDR3: CASGLTRDPTGELFF

V: TRBV7-2
J: TRBJ1-2
CDR3: CASSIDRPYGYTF

V: TRBV7-9
J: TRBJ2-1
CDR3: CASSGWDARLYNEQFF

V: TRBV7-9
J: TRBJ1-2
CDR3: CASSLEVQGETF

V: TRBV9
J: TRBJ2-7
CDR3: CASSEGGATSYEQYF

V: TRBV5-8
J: TRBJ2-2
CDR3: CASSLASLANTGELFF

V: TRBV6-1
J: TRBJ1-1
CDR3: CASSEAKTYAGNTEAFF

V: TRBV18
J: TRBJ1-2
CDR3: CASSPDRGRTNGYTF

V: TRBV5-1
J: TRBJ1-2
CDR3: CASSFETGVPYGYTF

V: TRBV5-5
J: TRBJ2-7
CDR3: CASSFEVRGYEQYF

V: TRBV3-1/TRBV3-2
J: TRBJ2-2
CDR3: CASSPASGRASTGELFF

V: TRBV7-9
J: TRBJ1-2
CDR3: CASSLEGFSNGYTF

V: TRBV7-8
J: TRBJ1-5
CDR3: CASSHRRWNSNQPQHF

V: TRBV5-1
J: TRBJ2-5
CDR3: CASRVTGQEETQYF

V: TRBV7-2
J: TRBJ2-7
CDR3: CASSSLRAPYEQYF

V: TRBV6-2/TRBV6-3
J: TRBJ1-5
CDR3: CASSYPRAGVGKPQHF

V: TRBV5-1
J: TRBJ2-1
CDR3: CASSGEVEQFF

V: TRBV5-1
J: TRBJ1-2
CDR3: CASSLTVNYGYTF

V: TRBV7-8
J: TRBJ2-7
CDR3: CASSLQSYEQYF

V: TRBV5-4
J: TRBJ1-2
CDR3: CATSDNSYYGYTF

V: TRBV7-2
J: TRBJ1-1
CDR3: CASSTRDGLEAFF

V: TRBV7-2
J: TRBJ1-1
CDR3: CASSSQGRSTEAFF

V: TRBV6-1
J: TRBJ2-7
CDR3: CASSEALGAAYEQYF

V: TRBV19
J: TRBJ2-2
CDR3: CASRDNAFTGELFF

V: TRBV6-2/TRBV6-3
J: TRBJ2-2
CDR3: CASSRRGQGLRGTGELFF

V: TRBV19
J: TRBJ2-1
CDR3: CASSTGLRGRLDEQFF

V: TRBV5-1
J: TRBJ1-5
CDR3: CASSSSPGTDQPQHF

V: TRBV6-2/TRBV6-3
J: TRBJ2-1
CDR3: CASSSRNGEQFF

V: TRBV11-2
J: TRBJ2-3
CDR3: CASSFVSGATTDTQYF

V: TRBV5-4
J: TRBJ2-6
CDR3: CASSLADPTETIGANVLTF

V: TRBV7-3
J: TRBJ1-2
CDR3: CASSSRGPGDGYTF

V: TRBV3-1/TRBV3-2
J: TRBJ2-4
CDR3: CASSRLAGDRQYF